This TCR beta chain originates from a study of OX40 agonist ivuxolimab in advanced cancers. Findings and limits, study-wide: Low levels of normalized T-cell clonal expansion also appeared in some nonresponders. Clonal expansion by week 6 occurred in CD4+ and CD8+ blood T cells (at 0.1 to 3.0 mg/kg).

This clone was seen a single time. No antigen is known for it. Individuals having autoimmune disease history or systemic immunosuppression were not enrolled. The germline V and J ends were trimmed by 2 bases and 0 bases, with 15 bases remaining between them. The V gene's germline CDR1 is SGHRS and CDR2 YFSETQ. This CDR3 contains 17 residues. Data came from immunoSEQ multiplex PCR; TCRdb stores just in-frame clones and leaves some out. Of some 66,000 clones detected, around four fifths appear once; the ten largest clones hold approximately 2.5%. This chain uses TRBV5-1 with TRBJ2-1; TRBD1 or TRBD2 may be the D gene (7 bases each). The TCR sequence derives from an adult with an advanced solid tumor such as melanoma, head and neck, liver or kidney cancer. The material sequenced was CD4+ or CD8+ T cells sorted from blood, taken in a trial of the OX40 agonist ivuxolimab. CDR3 DNA sequence: TGCGCCAGCAGCTTCACTCAGGGGGGGAGCTCCTACAATGAGCAGTTCTTC. Its translation is CASSFTQGGSSYNEQFF.